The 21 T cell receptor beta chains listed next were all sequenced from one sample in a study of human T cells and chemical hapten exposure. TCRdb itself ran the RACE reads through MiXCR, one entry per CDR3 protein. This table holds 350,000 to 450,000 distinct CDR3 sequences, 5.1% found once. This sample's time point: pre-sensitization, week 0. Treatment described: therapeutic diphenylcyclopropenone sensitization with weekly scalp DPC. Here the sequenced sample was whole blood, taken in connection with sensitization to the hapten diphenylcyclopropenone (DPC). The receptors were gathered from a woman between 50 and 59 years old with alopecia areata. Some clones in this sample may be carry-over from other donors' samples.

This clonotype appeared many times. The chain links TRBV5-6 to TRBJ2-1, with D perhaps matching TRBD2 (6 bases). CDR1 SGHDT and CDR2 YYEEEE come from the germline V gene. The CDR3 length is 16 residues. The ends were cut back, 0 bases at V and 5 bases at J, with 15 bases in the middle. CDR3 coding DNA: TGTGCCAGCAGCTTGGGGATGCGCGGGGCTGACAATGAGCAGTTCTTC. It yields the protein CASSLGMRGADNEQFF. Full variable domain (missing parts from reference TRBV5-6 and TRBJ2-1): DAGVTQSPTHLIKTRGQQVTLRCSPKSGHDTVSWYQQALGQGPQFIFQYYEEEERQRGNFPDRFSGHQFPNYSSELNVNALLLGDSALYLCASSLGMRGADNEQFFGPGTRLTVL.

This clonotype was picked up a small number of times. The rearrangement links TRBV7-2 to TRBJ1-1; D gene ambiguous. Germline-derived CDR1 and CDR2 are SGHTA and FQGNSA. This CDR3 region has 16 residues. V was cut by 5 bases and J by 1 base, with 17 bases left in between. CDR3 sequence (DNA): TGTGCCAGCAGCCCAACACACCAGCTCAAGAACACTGAAGCTTTCTTT. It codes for CASSPTHQLKNTEAFF.

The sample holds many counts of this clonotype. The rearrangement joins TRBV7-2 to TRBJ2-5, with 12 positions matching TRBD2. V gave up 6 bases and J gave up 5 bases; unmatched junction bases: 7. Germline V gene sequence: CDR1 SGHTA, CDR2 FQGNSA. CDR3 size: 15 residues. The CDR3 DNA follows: TGTGCCAGCAGTCTCGGACTAGCGGGACTGGAGACCCAGTACTTC. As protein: CASSLGLAGLETQYF.

The CDR3 DNA follows: TGTGCCAGCAGTGGAGTGGCCGGGGAGCTGTTTTTT. This encodes CASSGVAGELFF. This chain connects TRBV12-3 or TRBV12-4 to TRBJ2-2; D is undetermined. This CDR3 has 12 residues. Trimming left V 5 bases short and J 6 bases short, with 7 bases between.

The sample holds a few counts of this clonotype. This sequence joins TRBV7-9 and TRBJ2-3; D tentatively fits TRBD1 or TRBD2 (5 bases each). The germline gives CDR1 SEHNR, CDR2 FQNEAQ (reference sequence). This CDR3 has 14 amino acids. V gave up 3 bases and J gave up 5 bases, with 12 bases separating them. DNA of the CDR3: TGTGCCAGCAGCTTGAGGGACCGGCGAGATACGCAGTATTTT. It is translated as CASSLRDRRDTQYF.

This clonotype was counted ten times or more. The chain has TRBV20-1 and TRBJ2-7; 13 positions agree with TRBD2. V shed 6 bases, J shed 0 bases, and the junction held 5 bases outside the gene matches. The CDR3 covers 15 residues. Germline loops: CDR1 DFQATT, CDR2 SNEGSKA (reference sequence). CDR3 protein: CSARTSGGRSYEQYF. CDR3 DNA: TGCAGTGCCCGGACTAGCGGGGGCCGCTCCTACGAGCAGTACTTC.

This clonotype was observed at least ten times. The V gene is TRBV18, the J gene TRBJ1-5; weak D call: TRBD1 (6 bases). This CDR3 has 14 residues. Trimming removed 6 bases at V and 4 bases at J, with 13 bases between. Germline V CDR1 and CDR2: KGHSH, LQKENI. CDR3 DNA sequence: TGTGCCAGCTCCCCCGGGACAATAAATCAGCCCCAGCATTTT. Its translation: CASSPGTINQPQHF.

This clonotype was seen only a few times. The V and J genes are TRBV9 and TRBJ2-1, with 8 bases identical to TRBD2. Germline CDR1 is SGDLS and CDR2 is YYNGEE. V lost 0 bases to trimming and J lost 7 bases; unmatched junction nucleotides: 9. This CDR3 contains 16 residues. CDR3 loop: CASSVAGRGGPNEQFF. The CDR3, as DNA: TGTGCCAGCAGCGTAGCTGGCCGGGGGGGCCCAAATGAGCAGTTCTTC.

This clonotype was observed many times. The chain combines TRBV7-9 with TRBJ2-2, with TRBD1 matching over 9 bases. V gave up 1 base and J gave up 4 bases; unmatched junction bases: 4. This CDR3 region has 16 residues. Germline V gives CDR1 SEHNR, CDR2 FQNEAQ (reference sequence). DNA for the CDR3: TGTGCCAGCAGCTTAGACAGGGGGCTGAGCACCGGGGAGCTGTTTTTT. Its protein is CASSLDRGLSTGELFF.

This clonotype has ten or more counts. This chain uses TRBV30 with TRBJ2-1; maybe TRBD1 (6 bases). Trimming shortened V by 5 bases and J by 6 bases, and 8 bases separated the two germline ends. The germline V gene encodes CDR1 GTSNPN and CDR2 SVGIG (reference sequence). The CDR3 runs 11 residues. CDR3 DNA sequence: TGTGCCTGGGGGGACACCAATGAGCAGTTCTTC. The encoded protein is CAWGDTNEQFF.

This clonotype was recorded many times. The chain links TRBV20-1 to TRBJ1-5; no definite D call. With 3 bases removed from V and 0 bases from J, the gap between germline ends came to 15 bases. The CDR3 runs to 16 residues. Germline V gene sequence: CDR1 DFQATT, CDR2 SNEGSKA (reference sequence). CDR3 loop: CSASPPRGNSNQPQHF. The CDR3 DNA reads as TGCAGTGCTAGTCCCCCTCGAGGGAATAGCAATCAGCCCCAGCATTTT.

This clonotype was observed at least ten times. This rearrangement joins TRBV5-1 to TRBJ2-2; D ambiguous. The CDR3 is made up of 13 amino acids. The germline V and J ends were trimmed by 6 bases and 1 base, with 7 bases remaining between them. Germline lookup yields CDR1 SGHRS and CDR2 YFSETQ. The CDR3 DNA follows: TGCGCCAGCATCCCTATGAACACCGGGGAGCTGTTTTTT. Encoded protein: CASIPMNTGELFF.

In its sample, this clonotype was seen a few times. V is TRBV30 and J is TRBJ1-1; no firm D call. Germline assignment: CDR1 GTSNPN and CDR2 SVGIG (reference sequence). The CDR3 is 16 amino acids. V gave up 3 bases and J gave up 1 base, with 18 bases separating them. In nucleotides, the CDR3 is TGTGCCTGGAGGCGCCGGCAGACATCAGGGAACACTGAAGCTTTCTTT. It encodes CAWRRRQTSGNTEAFF.

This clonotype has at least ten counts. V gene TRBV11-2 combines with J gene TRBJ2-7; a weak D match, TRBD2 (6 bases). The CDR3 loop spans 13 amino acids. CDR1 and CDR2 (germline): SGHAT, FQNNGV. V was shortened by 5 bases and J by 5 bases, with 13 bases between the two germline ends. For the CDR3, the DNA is TGTGCCAGCAGCCCACTGCGGGATCACGAGCAGTACTTC. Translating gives CASSPLRDHEQYF.

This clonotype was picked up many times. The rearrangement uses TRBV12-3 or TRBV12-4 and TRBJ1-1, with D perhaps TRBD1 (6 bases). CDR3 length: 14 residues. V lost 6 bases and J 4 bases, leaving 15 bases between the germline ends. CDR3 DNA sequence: TGTGCCAGCAGGCCCCGGCAGGGGTTCACTGAAGCTTTCTTT. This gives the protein CASRPRQGFTEAFF.

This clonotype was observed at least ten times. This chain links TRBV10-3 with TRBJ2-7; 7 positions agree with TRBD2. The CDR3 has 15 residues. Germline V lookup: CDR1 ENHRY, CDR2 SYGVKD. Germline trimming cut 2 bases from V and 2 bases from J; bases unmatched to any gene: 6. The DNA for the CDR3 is TGTGCCATCAGTGAGGACACAGGACTAGCCTACGAGCAGTACTTC. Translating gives CAISEDTGLAYEQYF.

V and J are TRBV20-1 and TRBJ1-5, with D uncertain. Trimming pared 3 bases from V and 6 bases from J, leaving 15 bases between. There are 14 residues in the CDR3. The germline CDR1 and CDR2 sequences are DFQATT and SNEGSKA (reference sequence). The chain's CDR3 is CSASYRRAGQPQHF. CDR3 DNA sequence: TGCAGTGCTAGCTACCGGAGAGCGGGTCAGCCCCAGCATTTT.

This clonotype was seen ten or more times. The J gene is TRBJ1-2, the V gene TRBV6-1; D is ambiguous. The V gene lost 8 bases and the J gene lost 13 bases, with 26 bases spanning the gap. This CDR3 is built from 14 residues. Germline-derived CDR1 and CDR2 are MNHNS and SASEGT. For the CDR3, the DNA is TGTGCCAGCGCCCAATCGGTCGGTATCCACTCTTTCACCTTC. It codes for CASAQSVGIHSFTF.

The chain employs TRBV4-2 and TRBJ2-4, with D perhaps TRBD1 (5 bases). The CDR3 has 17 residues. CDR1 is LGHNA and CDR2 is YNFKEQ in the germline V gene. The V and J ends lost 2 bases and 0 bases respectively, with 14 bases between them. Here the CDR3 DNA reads TGTGCCAGCAGCCAAATCTCATTAGGGGTAGCCAAAAACATTCAGTACTTC. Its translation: CASSQISLGVAKNIQYF.

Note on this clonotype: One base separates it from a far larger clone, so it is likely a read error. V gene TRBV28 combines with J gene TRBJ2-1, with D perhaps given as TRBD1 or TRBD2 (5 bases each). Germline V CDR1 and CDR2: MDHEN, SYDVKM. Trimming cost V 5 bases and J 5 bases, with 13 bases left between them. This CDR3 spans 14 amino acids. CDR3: CASSPGGSNNEQFF. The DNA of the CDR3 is TGTGCCAGCAGTCCTGGGGGTTCCAACAATGAGCAGTTCTTC.

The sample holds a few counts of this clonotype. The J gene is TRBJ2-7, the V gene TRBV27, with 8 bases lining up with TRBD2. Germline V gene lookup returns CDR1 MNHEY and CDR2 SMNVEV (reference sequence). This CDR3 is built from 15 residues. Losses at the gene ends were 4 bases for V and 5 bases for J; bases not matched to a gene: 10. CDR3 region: CASSSRSGVNNEQYF. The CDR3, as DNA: TGTGCCAGCAGTTCCCGTAGCGGGGTTAACAACGAGCAGTACTTC.